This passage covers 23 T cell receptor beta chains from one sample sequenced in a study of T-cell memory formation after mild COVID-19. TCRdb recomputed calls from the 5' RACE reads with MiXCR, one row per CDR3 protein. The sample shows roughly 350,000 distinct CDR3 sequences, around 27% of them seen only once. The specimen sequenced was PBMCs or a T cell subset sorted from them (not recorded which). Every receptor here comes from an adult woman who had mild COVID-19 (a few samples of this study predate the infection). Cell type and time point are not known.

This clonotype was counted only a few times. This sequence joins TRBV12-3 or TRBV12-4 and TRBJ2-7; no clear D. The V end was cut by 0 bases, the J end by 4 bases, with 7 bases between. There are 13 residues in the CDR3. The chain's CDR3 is CASSLAKEYEQYF. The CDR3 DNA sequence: TGTGCCAGCAGTTTAGCGAAGGAGTACGAGCAGTACTTC.

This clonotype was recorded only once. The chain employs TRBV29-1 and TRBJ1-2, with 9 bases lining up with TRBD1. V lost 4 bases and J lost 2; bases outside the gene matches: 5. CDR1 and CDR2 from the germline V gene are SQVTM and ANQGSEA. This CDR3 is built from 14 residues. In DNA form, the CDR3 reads TGCAGCGTTGGCACAGGGGGCCGGAACTATGGCTACACCTTC. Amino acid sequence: CSVGTGGRNYGYTF. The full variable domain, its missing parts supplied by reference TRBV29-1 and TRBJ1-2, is SAVISQKPSRDICQRGTSLTIQCQVDSQVTMMFWYRQQPGQSLTLIATANQGSEATYESGFVIDKFPISRPNLTFSTLTVSNMSPEDSSIYLCSVGTGGRNYGYTFGSGTRLTVV.

CDR3 sequence (DNA): TGTGCCACCAGCGTCGAGATAGCGGGGTTTACAGATACGCAGTATTTT. Translation: CATSVEIAGFTDTQYF. The rearrangement links TRBV15 to TRBJ2-3, with 8 bases fitting TRBD2. The CDR3 consists of 16 residues. Germline CDR1 is LNHNV and CDR2 is YYDKDF (reference sequence). The ends lost 5 bases at V and 3 bases at J; junction bases unmatched: 10.

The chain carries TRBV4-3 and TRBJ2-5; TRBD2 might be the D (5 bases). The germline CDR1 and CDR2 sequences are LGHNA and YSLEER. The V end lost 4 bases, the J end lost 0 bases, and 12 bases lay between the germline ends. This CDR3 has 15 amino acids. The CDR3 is CASSPGYGYQETQYF. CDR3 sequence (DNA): TGCGCCAGCAGCCCGGGGTATGGGTACCAAGAGACCCAGTACTTC.

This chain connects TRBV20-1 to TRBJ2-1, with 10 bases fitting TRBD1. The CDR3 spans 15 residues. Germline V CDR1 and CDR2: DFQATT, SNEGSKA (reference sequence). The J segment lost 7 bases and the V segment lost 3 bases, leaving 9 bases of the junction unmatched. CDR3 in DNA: TGCAGTGCTAGGGGGGACAGGGGTGTCCGGAATGAGCAGTTCTTC. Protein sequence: CSARGDRGVRNEQFF.

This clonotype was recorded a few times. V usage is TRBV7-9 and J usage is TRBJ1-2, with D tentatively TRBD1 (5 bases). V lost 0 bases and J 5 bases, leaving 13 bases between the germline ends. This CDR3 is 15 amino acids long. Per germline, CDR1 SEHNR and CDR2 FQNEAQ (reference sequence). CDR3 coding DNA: TGTGCCAGCAGCTTAGCTGGGACGGGAGGGTATGGCTACACCTTC. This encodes CASSLAGTGGYGYTF.

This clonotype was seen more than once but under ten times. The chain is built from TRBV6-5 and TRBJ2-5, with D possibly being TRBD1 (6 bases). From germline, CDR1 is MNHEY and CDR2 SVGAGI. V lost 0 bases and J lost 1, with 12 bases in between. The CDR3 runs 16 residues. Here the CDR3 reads CASSYSMWTAQETQYF. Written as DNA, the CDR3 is TGTGCCAGCAGTTACTCGATGTGGACAGCCCAAGAGACCCAGTACTTC.

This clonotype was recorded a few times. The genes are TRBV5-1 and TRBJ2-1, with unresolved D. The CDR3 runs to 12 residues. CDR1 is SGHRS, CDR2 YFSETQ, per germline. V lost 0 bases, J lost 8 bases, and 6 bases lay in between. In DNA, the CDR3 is TGCGCCAGCAGCTTGGTTCTTTATGAGCAGTTCTTC. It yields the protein CASSLVLYEQFF.

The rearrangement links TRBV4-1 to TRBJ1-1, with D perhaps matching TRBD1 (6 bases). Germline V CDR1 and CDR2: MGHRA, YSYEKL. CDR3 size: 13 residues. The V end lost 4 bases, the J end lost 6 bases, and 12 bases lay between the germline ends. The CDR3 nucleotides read TGCGCCAGCAGCCGATTACAGGGAGCTGAAGCTTTCTTT. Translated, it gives CASSRLQGAEAFF.

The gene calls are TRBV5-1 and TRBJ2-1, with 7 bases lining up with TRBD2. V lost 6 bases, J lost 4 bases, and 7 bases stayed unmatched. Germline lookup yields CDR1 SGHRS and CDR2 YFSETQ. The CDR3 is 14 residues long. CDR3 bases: TGCGCCAGCAAGGCGGGGACTACGTACAATGAGCAGTTCTTC. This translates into CASKAGTTYNEQFF.

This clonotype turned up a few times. As DNA, the CDR3 is TGCGCCAGCAGCTTAGGGGGACCTCAACTCACAGATACGCAGTATTTT. Translation gives CASSLGGPQLTDTQYF. The chain joins TRBV5-1 to TRBJ2-3, with a tentative D call TRBD1 (6 bases). Trimming left V 2 bases short and J 2 bases short, with 15 bases between. The CDR3 spans 16 residues. Germline lookup yields CDR1 SGHRS and CDR2 YFSETQ.

CDR3: CASTTGAPREQYF. As DNA, the CDR3 is TGTGCCAGCACCACAGGGGCCCCCCGCGAGCAGTACTTC. This chain links TRBV28 with TRBJ2-7, with 7 bases fitting TRBD1. After removal of 7 bases from V and 6 bases from J, the junction contained 9 bases not matched to a gene. The CDR3 contains 13 residues. The germline V gene has CDR1 MDHEN and CDR2 SYDVKM.

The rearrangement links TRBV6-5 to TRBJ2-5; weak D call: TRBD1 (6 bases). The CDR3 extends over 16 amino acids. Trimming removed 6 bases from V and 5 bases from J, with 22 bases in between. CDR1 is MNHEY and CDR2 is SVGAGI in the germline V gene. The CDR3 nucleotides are TGTGCCAGCAGACTCGAGAGGGGGAATGCGTTTGAGACCCAGTACTTC. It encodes CASRLERGNAFETQYF.

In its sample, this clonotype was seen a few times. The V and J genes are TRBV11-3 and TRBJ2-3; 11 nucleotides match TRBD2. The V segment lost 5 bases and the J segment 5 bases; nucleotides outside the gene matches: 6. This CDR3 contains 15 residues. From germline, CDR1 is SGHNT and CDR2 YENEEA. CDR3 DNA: TGTGCCAGCAGCCCTCATCTAGCGGGAGGAGATACGCAGTATTTT. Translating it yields CASSPHLAGGDTQYF.

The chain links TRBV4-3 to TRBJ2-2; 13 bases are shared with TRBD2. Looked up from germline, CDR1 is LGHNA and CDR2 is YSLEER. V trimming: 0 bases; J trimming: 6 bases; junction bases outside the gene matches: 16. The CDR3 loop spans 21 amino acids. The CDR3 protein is CASSQDLQTSGRNIVSGELFF. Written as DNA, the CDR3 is TGCGCCAGCAGCCAAGACCTGCAGACTAGCGGGAGGAATATAGTCTCCGGGGAGCTGTTTTTT.

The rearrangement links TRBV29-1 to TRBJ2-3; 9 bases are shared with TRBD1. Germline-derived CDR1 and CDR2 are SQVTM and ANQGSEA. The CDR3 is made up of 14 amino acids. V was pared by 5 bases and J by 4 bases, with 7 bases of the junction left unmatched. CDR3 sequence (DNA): TGCAGCGTTTCGTACAGGGGGCTCCCAGATACGCAGTATTTT. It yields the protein CSVSYRGLPDTQYF.

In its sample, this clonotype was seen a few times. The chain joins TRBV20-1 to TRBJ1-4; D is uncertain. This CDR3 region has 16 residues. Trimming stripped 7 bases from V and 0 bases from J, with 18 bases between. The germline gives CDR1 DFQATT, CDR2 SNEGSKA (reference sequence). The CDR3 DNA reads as TGCAGTGGGCAGGCGGCACAGTCTGCAACTAATGAAAAACTGTTTTTT. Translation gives CSGQAAQSATNEKLFF.

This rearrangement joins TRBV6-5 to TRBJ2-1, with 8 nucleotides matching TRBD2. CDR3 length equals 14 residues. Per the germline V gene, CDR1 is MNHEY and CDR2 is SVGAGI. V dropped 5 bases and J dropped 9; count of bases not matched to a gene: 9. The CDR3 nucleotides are TGTGCCAGCAGTACCGGGACTAGGTTCGGTGAGCAGTTCTTC. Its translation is CASSTGTRFGEQFF.

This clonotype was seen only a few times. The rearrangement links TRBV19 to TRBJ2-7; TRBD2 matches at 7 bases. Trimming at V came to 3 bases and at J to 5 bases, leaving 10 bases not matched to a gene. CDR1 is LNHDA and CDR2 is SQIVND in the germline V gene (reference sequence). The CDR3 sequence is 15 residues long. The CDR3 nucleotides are TGTGCCAGTAGTATCTCAGCGGGGCTAGTCAACGAGCAGTACTTC. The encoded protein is CASSISAGLVNEQYF.

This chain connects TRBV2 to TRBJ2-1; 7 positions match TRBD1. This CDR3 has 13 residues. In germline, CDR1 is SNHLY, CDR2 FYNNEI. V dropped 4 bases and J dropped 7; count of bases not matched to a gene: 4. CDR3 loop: CASSGQGSNEQFF. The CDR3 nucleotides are TGTGCCAGCAGTGGACAGGGTTCGAATGAGCAGTTCTTC.

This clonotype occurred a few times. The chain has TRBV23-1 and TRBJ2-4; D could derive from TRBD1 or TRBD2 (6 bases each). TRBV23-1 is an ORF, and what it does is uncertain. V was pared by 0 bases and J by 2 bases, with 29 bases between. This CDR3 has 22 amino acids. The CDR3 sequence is CASSQSKPDRRPPSVTKNIQYF. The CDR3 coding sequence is TGCGCCAGCAGTCAATCTAAACCCGACAGGCGACCCCCTAGCGTAACCAAAAACATTCAGTACTTC.

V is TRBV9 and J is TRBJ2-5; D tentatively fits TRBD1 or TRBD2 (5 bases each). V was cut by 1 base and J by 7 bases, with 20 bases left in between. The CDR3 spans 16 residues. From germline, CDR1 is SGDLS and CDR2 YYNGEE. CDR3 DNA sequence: TGTGCCAGCAGCGTATCCTCCGGGGCGAGGAGTGGGACCCAGTACTTC. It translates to CASSVSSGARSGTQYF.

CDR3 in amino acids: CASSLAGYSGNTIYF. The CDR3 DNA sequence: TGTGCCAGCAGCTTGGCAGGATACTCTGGAAACACCATATATTTT. The chain uses TRBV7-2 and TRBJ1-3; D unresolved. Deletions cut 3 bases from V and 0 bases from J, with 9 bases between. CDR1 and CDR2 from the germline V gene are SGHTA and FQGNSA. The CDR3 covers 15 residues.